Below, 23 T cell receptor beta chains from the same sample are listed, as sequenced in a study of chemoradiotherapy in HPV16-positive cancers. TCRdb's copy holds only in-frame clones and misses some; the assay was immunoSEQ multiplex PCR. The data contain some 16,000 clones, around 72% of them singletons. This sample was taken from a patient who underwent chemoradiotherapy. These receptors all come from a human donor with HPV-associated anogenital cancer.

V is TRBV6-5 and J is TRBJ1-2, with 7 bases fitting TRBD1. The CDR3 contains 13 residues. V trimming: 2 bases; J trimming: 10 bases; junction bases outside the gene matches: 7. The germline V gene has CDR1 MNHEY and CDR2 SVGAGI. The CDR3 sequence is CASSYRRGRFYTF. As DNA, the CDR3 is TGTGCCAGCAGTTACAGGAGGGGGCGATTCTACACCTTC.

This chain joins TRBV7-3 and TRBJ1-1; D gene ambiguous. In germline, CDR1 is SGHTA, CDR2 FQGTGA. Deletions cut 5 bases from V and 5 bases from J, with 27 bases between. The CDR3 contains 18 residues. This CDR3 is CASSPLPVFDGGWTEAFF. CDR3 DNA sequence: TGTGCCAGCAGCCCGCTCCCTGTATTCGACGGTGGGTGGACTGAAGCTTTCTTT.

The rearrangement uses TRBV12-5 and TRBJ1-1; 10 nucleotides align to TRBD1. Germline V lookup: CDR1 LGHNT, CDR2 FRNRAP. This CDR3 contains 19 residues. The V gene end was trimmed by 1 base and the J gene end by 5 bases; junction bases not matched to a gene: 16. CDR3 region: CASGLALVPGQGIGTEAFF. The CDR3 coding sequence is TGTGCTAGTGGTTTGGCTCTTGTCCCGGGACAGGGGATCGGGACTGAAGCTTTCTTT.

Notes on this clone: The junction and the germline gene differ at one end; a read error may be behind it. The chain recombines TRBV28 with TRBJ1-3; TRBD1 matches at 9 bases. The CDR3 is 14 residues long. The germline V gene encodes CDR1 MDHEN and CDR2 SYDVKM. CDR3 amino acids: CASSPPGQGKTIYF. Written as DNA, the CDR3 is TGTGCCAGCAGTCCTCCGGGACAGGGAAAAACCATATATTTT.

This clone was picked up a small number of times. The V gene is TRBV28, the J gene TRBJ2-5; TRBD1 agrees at 7 bases. The V segment lost 5 bases and the J segment 0 bases; nucleotides outside the gene matches: 3. Germline CDR1 is MDHEN and CDR2 is SYDVKM. This CDR3 is 14 amino acids long. CDR3 in amino acids: CASSVGQNQETQYF. The CDR3, as DNA: TGTGCCAGCAGTGTGGGACAGAACCAAGAGACCCAGTACTTC.

This chain joins TRBV7-9 and TRBJ2-1; D may be TRBD2 (7 bases). The CDR3 covers 14 residues. Trimming removed 0 bases from V and 6 bases from J, with 9 bases in between. Germline V gene sequence: CDR1 SEHNR, CDR2 FQNEAQ (reference sequence). The CDR3 is CASSLAGGRNEQFF. CDR3 DNA sequence: TGTGCCAGCAGCTTAGCCGGGGGGCGCAATGAGCAGTTCTTC.

The chain has TRBV7-3 and TRBJ2-3; the D call may be TRBD1 or TRBD2 (5 bases each). Germline assignment: CDR1 SGHTA and CDR2 FQGTGA. The ends were cut back, 1 base at V and 0 bases at J, with 8 bases in the middle. This CDR3 has 15 amino acids. In DNA, the CDR3 is TGTGCCAGCAGCTTAAACGGGGACAGCACAGATACGCAGTATTTT. Translation: CASSLNGDSTDTQYF. The entire variable domain, with the rest obtained from reference TRBV7-3 and TRBJ2-3, is as follows: GAGVSQTPSNKVTEKGKYVELRCDPISGHTALYWYRQSLGQGPEFLIYFQGTGAADDSGLPNDRFFAVRPEGSVSTLKIQRTERGDSAVYLCASSLNGDSTDTQYFGPGTRLTVL.

V and J are TRBV2 and TRBJ1-2; 7 nucleotides line up with TRBD1. Losses at the gene ends were 6 bases for V and 5 bases for J; bases not matched to a gene: 9. The CDR3 is made up of 14 amino acids. Looked up from germline, CDR1 is SNHLY and CDR2 is FYNNEI. CDR3 sequence: CASSATGPTYGYTF. The CDR3 coding sequence is TGTGCCAGCAGCGCGACAGGGCCTACGTATGGCTACACCTTC.

The V gene is TRBV30, the J gene TRBJ1-6, with a tentative D call TRBD1 (5 bases). The CDR3 is made up of 18 amino acids. CDR1 is GTSNPN and CDR2 is SVGIG in the germline V gene (reference sequence). Between the trimmed V and J ends, which lost 0 bases and 7 bases, there was a span of 22 bases. The CDR3: CAWSVIFGSSRGNSPLHF. The CDR3 nucleotides are TGTGCCTGGAGTGTTATTTTTGGATCCTCAAGGGGAAATTCACCCCTCCACTTT.

The chain is built from TRBV5-1 and TRBJ2-3, with D unclear. V was trimmed by 4 bases and J by 0 bases, leaving 12 bases between them. This CDR3 contains 15 residues. Germline CDR1 reads SGHRS; CDR2 reads YFSETQ. CDR3 sequence reads: CASSLGPTSTDTQYF. The CDR3 DNA sequence: TGCGCCAGCAGCCTAGGGCCGACTAGCACAGATACGCAGTATTTT.

The chain combines TRBV7-2 with TRBJ1-2; 9 bases agree with TRBD1. The length of the CDR3 is 14 residues. The germline V gene has CDR1 SGHTA and CDR2 FQGNSA. J lost 8 bases, V lost 5 bases, and 9 bases had no gene match. This chain's CDR3 is CASSLGTGIEGYTF. Here the CDR3 DNA reads TGTGCCAGCAGCCTTGGGACAGGGATAGAGGGCTACACCTTC.

This chain joins TRBV10-1 and TRBJ2-4, with 8 positions matching TRBD2. Trimming cost V 5 bases and J 0 bases; bases outside gene matches: 3. Germline V gene lookup returns CDR1 WNHNN and CDR2 SYGVQD (reference sequence). The CDR3 consists of 15 residues. DNA of the CDR3: TGCGCCAGCAGTTTACTAGCGGTAGCCAAAAACATTCAGTACTTC. Protein product: CASSLLAVAKNIQYF.

The chain couples TRBV4-3 to TRBJ2-2, with D possibly matching TRBD2 (5 bases). CDR3 length: 16 residues. Trimming left V 1 base short and J 4 bases short, with 13 bases between. Germline CDR1 is LGHNA and CDR2 is YSLEER. CDR3 in amino acids: CASSQAFPEGTGELFF. The CDR3 region has the DNA TGCGCCAGCAGCCAAGCCTTCCCCGAGGGCACCGGGGAGCTGTTTTTT.

The chain links TRBV5-1 to TRBJ2-3; D ambiguous. Germline V CDR1 and CDR2: SGHRS, YFSETQ. The CDR3 totals 15 residues. Trimming took off 1 base at V and 2 bases at J, with 11 bases between the two ends. The CDR3 DNA is TGCGCCAGCAGCTTGTCGCGCGTTCTCACAGATACGCAGTATTTT. Residues: CASSLSRVLTDTQYF. Supplemented by reference TRBV5-1 and TRBJ2-3, the full variable domain reads KAGVTQTPRYLIKTRGQQVTLSCSPISGHRSVSWYQQTPGQGLQFLFEYFSETQRNKGNFPGRFSGRQFSNSRSEMNVSTLELGDSALYLCASSLSRVLTDTQYFGPGTRLTVL.

The genes are TRBV18 and TRBJ1-5; no clear D. V was cut by 4 bases and J by 0 bases, with 10 bases left in between. The CDR3 spans 15 residues. Germline CDR1 and CDR2: KGHSH and LQKENI. Here the CDR3 reads CASSLDKNSNQPQHF. In DNA, the CDR3 is TGTGCCAGCTCACTCGACAAGAATAGCAATCAGCCCCAGCATTTT.

CDR3 in amino acids: CASSITPPDRWNTEAFF. CDR3 sequence (DNA): TGTGCCAGTAGTATCACCCCACCGGACAGATGGAACACTGAAGCTTTCTTT. The chain employs TRBV19 and TRBJ1-1; D perhaps matches TRBD1 (6 bases). Germline V gives CDR1 LNHDA, CDR2 SQIVND (reference sequence). Trimming took 3 bases from V and 1 from J, leaving 18 bases between them. This CDR3 comprises 17 residues.

This sequence joins TRBV7-2 and TRBJ2-5; D is unclear. V lost 6 bases and J 2 bases, leaving 4 bases between the germline ends. The CDR3 extends over 11 amino acids. The germline CDR1 and CDR2 sequences are SGHTA and FQGNSA. The CDR3 region is CASRLQETQYF. CDR3 sequence (DNA): TGTGCCAGCAGACTACAAGAGACCCAGTACTTC.

This chain connects TRBV28 to TRBJ1-2; D is undetermined. Germline values: CDR1 MDHEN, CDR2 SYDVKM. The CDR3 loop spans 12 amino acids. V was clipped by 6 bases and J by 10 bases, with 15 bases between them. The CDR3 reads CASREEGRPYTF. The CDR3 DNA reads TGTGCCAGCAGAGAAGAAGGTCGACCCTACACCTTC.

This clone was picked up one time. This chain joins TRBV27 and TRBJ2-7; 15 bases are a match to TRBD2. The CDR3 has 16 amino acids. CDR1 is MNHEY, CDR2 SMNVEV, per germline (reference sequence). V gave up 3 bases and J gave up 3 bases; unmatched junction bases: 3. The CDR3 here is CASSLGLAGGIYEQYF. The CDR3 nucleotides read TGTGCCAGCAGTTTGGGACTAGCGGGGGGAATCTACGAGCAGTACTTC.

The rearrangement uses TRBV4-1 and TRBJ2-5; 10 nucleotides agree with TRBD2. This CDR3 comprises 15 residues. Per the germline V gene, CDR1 is MGHRA and CDR2 is YSYEKL. The V gene end was trimmed by 2 bases and the J gene end by 4 bases; junction bases not matched to a gene: 4. The CDR3 DNA reads TGCGCCAGCAGCCAACTAGCGGGGGAAGGAGAGACCCAGTACTTC. It translates to CASSQLAGEGETQYF.

V usage is TRBV15 and J usage is TRBJ2-1; unclear D gene. The germline CDR1 and CDR2 sequences are LNHNV and YYDKDF (reference sequence). There are 15 residues in the CDR3. V was trimmed by 4 bases and J by 9 bases, leaving 19 bases between them. The CDR3 DNA sequence: TGTGCCACCAGCAACCCTAGGGAAGACGCAGGTGAGCAGTTCTTC. Translating it yields CATSNPREDAGEQFF.

The chain joins TRBV14 to TRBJ2-5, with 16 positions matching TRBD2. Germline V lookup: CDR1 SGHDN, CDR2 FVKESK. This CDR3 has 16 amino acids. The V gene end was trimmed by 4 bases and the J gene end by 4 bases; junction bases not matched to a gene: 3. The CDR3 DNA reads as TGTGCCAGCAGCCGGGGACTAGCGGGGGGGCCAGAGACCCAGTACTTC. As protein: CASSRGLAGGPETQYF.

This clone occurred once. This sequence joins TRBV28 and TRBJ2-1; possible D gene TRBD2, 7 bases. Looked up from germline, CDR1 is MDHEN and CDR2 is SYDVKM. This CDR3 has 14 residues. Trimming took 6 bases from V and 7 from J, leaving 16 bases between them. CDR3 protein: CASRGGAGRNEQFF. The CDR3 DNA reads TGTGCCAGCAGGGGGGGGGCCGGGCGGAATGAGCAGTTCTTC.